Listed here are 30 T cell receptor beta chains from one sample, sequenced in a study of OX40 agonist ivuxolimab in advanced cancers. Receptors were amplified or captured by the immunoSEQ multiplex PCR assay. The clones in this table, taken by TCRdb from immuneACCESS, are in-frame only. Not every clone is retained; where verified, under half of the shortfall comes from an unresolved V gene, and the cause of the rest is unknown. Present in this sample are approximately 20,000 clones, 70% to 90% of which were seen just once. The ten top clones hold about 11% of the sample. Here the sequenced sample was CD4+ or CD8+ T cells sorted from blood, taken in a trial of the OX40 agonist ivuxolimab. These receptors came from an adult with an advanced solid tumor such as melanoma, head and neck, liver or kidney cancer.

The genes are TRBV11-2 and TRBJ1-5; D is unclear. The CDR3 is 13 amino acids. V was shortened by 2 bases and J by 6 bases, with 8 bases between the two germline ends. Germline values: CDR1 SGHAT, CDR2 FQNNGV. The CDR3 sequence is CASSLTNGQPQHF. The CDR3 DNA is TGTGCCAGCAGCTTAACGAATGGTCAGCCCCAGCATTTT. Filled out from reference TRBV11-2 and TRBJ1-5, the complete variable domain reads EAGVAQSPRYKIIEKRQSVAFWCNPISGHATLYWYQQILGQGPKLLIQFQNNGVVDDSQLPKDRFSAERLKGVDSTLKIQPAKLEDSAVYLCASSLTNGQPQHFGDGTRLSIL.

The CDR3 is CASSASAGVTDTQYF. The CDR3, as DNA: TGTGCCAGCAGTGCATCGGCGGGAGTTACAGATACGCAGTATTTT. The J gene is TRBJ2-3, the V gene TRBV6-4, with 7 bases aligning to TRBD2. J gave up 3 bases and V 4 bases, and 7 bases lay outside the gene matches. The CDR3 extends over 15 amino acids. CDR1 is MRHNA, CDR2 SNTAGT, per germline.

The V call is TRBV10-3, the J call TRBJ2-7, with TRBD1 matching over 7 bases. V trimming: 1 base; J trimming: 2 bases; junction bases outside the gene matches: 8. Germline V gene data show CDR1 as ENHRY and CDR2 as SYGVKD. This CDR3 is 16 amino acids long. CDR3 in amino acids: CAISEWRTGGTYEQYF. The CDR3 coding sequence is TGTGCCATCAGTGAGTGGAGGACAGGAGGTACCTACGAGCAGTACTTC.

For the CDR3, the DNA is TGTGCCAGCGGCGGGTCTCGGGGGGAGCTGTTTTTT. Amino acid sequence: CASGGSRGELFF. V is TRBV9 and J is TRBJ2-2, with D possibly TRBD2 on 5 matching bases. Deletions cut 7 bases from V and 8 bases from J, with 12 bases between. From germline, CDR1 is SGDLS and CDR2 YYNGEE. This CDR3 has 12 residues.

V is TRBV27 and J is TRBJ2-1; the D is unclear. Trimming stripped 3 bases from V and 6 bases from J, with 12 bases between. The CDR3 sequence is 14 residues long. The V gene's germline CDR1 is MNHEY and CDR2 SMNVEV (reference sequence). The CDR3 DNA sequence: TGTGCCAGCAGTTTCCCTAGTCCCCGCAATGAGCAGTTCTTC. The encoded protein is CASSFPSPRNEQFF.

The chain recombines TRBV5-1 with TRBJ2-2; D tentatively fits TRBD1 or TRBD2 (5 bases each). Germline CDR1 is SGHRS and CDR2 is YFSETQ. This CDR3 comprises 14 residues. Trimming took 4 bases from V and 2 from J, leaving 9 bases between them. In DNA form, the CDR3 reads TGCGCCAGCAGCCAGGGACCAAACACCGGGGAGCTGTTTTTT. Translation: CASSQGPNTGELFF. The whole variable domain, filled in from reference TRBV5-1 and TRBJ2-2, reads KAGVTQTPRYLIKTRGQQVTLSCSPISGHRSVSWYQQTPGQGLQFLFEYFSETQRNKGNFPGRFSGRQFSNSRSEMNVSTLELGDSALYLCASSQGPNTGELFFGEGSRLTVL.

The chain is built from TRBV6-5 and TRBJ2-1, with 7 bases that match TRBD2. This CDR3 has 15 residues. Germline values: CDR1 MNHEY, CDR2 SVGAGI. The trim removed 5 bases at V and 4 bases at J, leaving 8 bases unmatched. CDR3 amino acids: CASSKTSSTYNEQFF. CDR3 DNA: TGTGCCAGCAGTAAGACTAGCTCTACTTACAATGAGCAGTTCTTC.

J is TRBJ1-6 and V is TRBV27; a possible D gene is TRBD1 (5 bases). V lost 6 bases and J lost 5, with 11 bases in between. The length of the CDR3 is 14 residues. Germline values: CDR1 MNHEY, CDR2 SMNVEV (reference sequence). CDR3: CASSVGVNNSPLHF. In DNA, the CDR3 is TGTGCCAGCAGCGTGGGGGTAAATAATTCACCCCTCCACTTT.

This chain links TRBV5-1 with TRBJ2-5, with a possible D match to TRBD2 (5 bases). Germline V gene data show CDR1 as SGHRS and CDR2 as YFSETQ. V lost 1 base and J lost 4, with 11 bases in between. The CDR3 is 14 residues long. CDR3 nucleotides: TGCGCCAGCAGCTTGAGAGGGTTAGGAGAGACCCAGTACTTC. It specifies CASSLRGLGETQYF.

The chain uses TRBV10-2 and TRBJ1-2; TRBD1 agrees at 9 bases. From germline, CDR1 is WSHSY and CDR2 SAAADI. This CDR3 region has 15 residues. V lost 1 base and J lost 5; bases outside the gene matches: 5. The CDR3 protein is CASSEWTGEGYGYTF. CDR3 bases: TGCGCCAGCAGTGAGTGGACAGGGGAAGGGTATGGCTACACCTTC.

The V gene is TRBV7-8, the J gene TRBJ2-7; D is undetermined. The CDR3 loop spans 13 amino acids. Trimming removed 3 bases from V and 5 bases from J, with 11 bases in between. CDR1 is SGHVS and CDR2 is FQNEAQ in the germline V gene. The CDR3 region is CASSLGMADEQYF. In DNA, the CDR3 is TGTGCCAGCAGCTTGGGGATGGCGGACGAGCAGTACTTC.

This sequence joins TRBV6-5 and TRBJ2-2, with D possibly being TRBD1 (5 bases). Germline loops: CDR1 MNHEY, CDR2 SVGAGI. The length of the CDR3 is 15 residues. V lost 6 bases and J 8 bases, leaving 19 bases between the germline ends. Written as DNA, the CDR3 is TGTGCCAGCAGCGAGACGCAGGGCGGTCAGGGGGAGCTGTTTTTT. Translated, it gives CASSETQGGQGELFF.

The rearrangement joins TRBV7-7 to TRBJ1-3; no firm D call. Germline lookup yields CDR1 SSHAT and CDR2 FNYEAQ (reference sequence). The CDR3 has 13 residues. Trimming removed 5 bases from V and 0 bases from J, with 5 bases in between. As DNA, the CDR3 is TGTGCCAGCAGCCCCATCTCTGGAAACACCATATATTTT. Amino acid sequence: CASSPISGNTIYF.

The CDR3 sequence is CASSEVGLRNTEAFF. Written as DNA, the CDR3 is TGTGCCAGCAGTGAAGTAGGACTAAGGAACACTGAAGCTTTCTTT. This chain connects TRBV2 to TRBJ1-1; D is ambiguous. Germline loops: CDR1 SNHLY, CDR2 FYNNEI. V was clipped by 1 base and J by 1 base, with 10 bases between them. This CDR3 is built from 15 residues.

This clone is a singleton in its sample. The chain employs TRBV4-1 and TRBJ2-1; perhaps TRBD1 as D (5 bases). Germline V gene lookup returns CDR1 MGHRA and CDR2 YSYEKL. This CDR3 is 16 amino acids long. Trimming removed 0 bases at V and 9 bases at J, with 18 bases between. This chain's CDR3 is CASSQESAGRAFEQFF. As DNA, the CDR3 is TGCGCCAGCAGCCAAGAATCGGCTGGCAGGGCTTTTGAGCAGTTCTTC.

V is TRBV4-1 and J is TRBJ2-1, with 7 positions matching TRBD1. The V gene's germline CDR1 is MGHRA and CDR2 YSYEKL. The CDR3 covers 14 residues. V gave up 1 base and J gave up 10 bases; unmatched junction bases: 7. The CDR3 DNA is TGCGCCAGCAGCCAAGTCAGGGGGTGGGGAGAGCAGTTCTTC. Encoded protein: CASSQVRGWGEQFF.

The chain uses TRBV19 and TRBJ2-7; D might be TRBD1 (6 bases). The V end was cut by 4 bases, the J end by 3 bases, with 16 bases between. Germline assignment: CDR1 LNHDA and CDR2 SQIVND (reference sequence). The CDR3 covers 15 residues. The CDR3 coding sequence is TGTGCCAGTAGTACCCCGCAGGGGATGAACTACGAGCAGTACTTC. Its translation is CASSTPQGMNYEQYF.

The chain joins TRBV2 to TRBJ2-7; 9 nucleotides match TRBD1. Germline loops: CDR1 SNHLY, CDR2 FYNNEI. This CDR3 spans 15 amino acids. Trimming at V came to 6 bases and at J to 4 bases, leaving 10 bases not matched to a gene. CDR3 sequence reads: CASRVGTGQGYEQYF. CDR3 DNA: TGTGCCAGCAGAGTGGGGACAGGGCAAGGGTACGAGCAGTACTTC.

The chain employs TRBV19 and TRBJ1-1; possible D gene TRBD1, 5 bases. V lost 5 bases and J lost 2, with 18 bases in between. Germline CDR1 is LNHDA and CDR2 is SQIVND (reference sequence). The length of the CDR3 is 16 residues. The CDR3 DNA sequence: TGTGCCAGTAGTCTCCGTCCGGGGGGAATAAACACTGAAGCTTTCTTT. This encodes CASSLRPGGINTEAFF.

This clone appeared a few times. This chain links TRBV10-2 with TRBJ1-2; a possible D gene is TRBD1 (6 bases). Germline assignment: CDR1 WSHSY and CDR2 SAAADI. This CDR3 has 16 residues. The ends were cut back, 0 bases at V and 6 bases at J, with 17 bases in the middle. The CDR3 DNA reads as TGCGCCAGCAGTGAGTCGCGAAAGGGGGGAATCCATGGCTACACCTTC. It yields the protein CASSESRKGGIHGYTF.

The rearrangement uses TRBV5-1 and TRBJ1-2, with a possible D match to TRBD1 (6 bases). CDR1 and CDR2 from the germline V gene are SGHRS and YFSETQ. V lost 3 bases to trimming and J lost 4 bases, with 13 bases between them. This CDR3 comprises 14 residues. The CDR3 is CASSSVQGGYGYTF. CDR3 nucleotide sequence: TGCGCCAGCAGCTCGGTCCAAGGGGGCTATGGCTACACCTTC.

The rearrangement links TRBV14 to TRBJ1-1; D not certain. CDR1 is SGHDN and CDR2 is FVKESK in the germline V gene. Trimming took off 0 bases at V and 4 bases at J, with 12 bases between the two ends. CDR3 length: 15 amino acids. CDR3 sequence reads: CASSQDLGGFTEAFF. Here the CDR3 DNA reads TGTGCCAGCAGCCAAGATCTGGGAGGGTTCACTGAAGCTTTCTTT.

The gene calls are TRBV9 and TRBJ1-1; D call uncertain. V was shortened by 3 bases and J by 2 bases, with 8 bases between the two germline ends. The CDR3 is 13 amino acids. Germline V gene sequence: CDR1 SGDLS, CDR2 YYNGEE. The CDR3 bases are TGTGCCAGCAGCGAACACCCAAACACTGAAGCTTTCTTT. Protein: CASSEHPNTEAFF.

As DNA, the CDR3 is TGTGCCAGCAGCGTAGCGGCGGGTCAGCCCCAGCATTTT. It specifies CASSVAAGQPQHF. The J gene is TRBJ1-5, the V gene TRBV9; no clear D. Deletions cut 0 bases from V and 6 bases from J, with 7 bases between. The germline V gene has CDR1 SGDLS and CDR2 YYNGEE. The CDR3 consists of 13 residues.

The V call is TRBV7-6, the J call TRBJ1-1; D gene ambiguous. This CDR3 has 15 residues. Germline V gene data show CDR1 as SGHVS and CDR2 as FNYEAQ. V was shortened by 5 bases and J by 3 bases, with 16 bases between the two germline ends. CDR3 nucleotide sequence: TGTGCCAGCAGCCCAACAAGAATTAGGGACACTGAAGCTTTCTTT. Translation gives CASSPTRIRDTEAFF.

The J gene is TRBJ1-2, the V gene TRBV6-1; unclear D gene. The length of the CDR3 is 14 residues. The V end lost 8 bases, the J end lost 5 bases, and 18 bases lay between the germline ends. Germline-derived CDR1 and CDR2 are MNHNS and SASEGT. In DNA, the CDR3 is TGTGCCAGCTCGGGCCACCCACGGGAATATGGCTACACCTTC. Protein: CASSGHPREYGYTF.

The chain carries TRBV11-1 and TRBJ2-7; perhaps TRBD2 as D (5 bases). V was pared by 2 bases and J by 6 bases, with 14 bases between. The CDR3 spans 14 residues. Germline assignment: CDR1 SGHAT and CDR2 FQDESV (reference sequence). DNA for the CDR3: TGTGCCAGCAGCTTATCCGGGGAAGCCGGCGAGCAGTACTTC. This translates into CASSLSGEAGEQYF.

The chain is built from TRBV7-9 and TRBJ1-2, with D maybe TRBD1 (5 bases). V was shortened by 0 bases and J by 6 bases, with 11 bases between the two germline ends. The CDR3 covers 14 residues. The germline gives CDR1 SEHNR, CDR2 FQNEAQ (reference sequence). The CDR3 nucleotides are TGTGCCAGCAGCTTAGCGGGGGGGTTTGATGGCTACACCTTC. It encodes CASSLAGGFDGYTF.

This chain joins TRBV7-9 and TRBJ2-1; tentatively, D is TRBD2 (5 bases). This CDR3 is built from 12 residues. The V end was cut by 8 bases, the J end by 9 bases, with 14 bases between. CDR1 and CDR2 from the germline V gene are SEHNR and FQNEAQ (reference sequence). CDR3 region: CASSWGGGEQFF. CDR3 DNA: TGTGCCAGCTCCTGGGGTGGAGGTGAGCAGTTCTTC.

CDR3 protein: CASNTRGSSYEQYF. The CDR3 nucleotides read TGTGCCAGCAATACGAGGGGGAGCTCCTACGAGCAGTACTTC. The chain uses TRBV7-8 and TRBJ2-7, with a tentative D call TRBD1 (6 bases). V dropped 7 bases and J dropped 0 bases, with 13 bases sitting between them. CDR1 and CDR2 from the germline V gene are SGHVS and FQNEAQ. This CDR3 comprises 14 residues.